This T cell receptor (beta chain) is drawn from a study of blood T cell repertoires in COVID-19. At the level of the study: COVID-19 samples collected from the United States, Italy and Spain covered acute and convalescent phases. The analysed material was cDNA or gDNA that came from T cells, B-cell-depleted T cells, or PBMCs.

V lost 4 bases, J lost 3 bases, and 5 bases stayed unmatched. CDR1 and CDR2 (germline): SGHRS, YFSETQ. The CDR3 covers 14 residues. Original handling: Reference gene primer amplification yielded estimated nucleated cell counts. The assay was immunoSEQ multiplex PCR, and TCRdb's table has in-frame clones only and misses some. From that table come the V and J calls and clone size; the DNA was used to work out D and trimming. The data show around 160,000 clones, roughly 76% seen once. What was sequenced was peripheral blood. This clonotype originated in a human donor with acute or convalescent COVID-19. The donor label of this sample is uncertain. This chain uses TRBV5-1 with TRBJ2-7; the match to TRBD1 covers 9 bases. Here the CDR3 reads CASSPGQGIYEQYV. The CDR3 DNA is TGCGCCAGCAGCCCGGGACAGGGTATCTACGAGCAGTACGTC.